Included here is one TCR beta chain sequence, with context. The sample is drawn from a study of blood T cell repertoires in COVID-19. CDR1 and CDR2 from the germline V gene are SEHNR and FQNEAQ (reference sequence). V shed 5 bases, J shed 10 bases, and the junction held 13 bases outside the gene matches. This CDR3 has 15 amino acids. Sequenced by immunoSEQ multiplex PCR; TCRdb stores in-frame clones only, minus some. Here the sample spans 250,000 to 350,000 clones, approximately 85% being singletons. The receptor was isolated from a woman in her twenties or thirties who had recovered from COVID-19. The sample comprised PBMCs or T cells enriched from blood (not recorded which). The chain employs TRBV7-9 and TRBJ1-1, with 10 bases that match TRBD1. The CDR3 region has the DNA TGTGCCAGCAGCCCGTCCCGGGACAGGGGTTCGGGAGCTTTCTTT. Protein sequence: CASSPSRDRGSGAFF.